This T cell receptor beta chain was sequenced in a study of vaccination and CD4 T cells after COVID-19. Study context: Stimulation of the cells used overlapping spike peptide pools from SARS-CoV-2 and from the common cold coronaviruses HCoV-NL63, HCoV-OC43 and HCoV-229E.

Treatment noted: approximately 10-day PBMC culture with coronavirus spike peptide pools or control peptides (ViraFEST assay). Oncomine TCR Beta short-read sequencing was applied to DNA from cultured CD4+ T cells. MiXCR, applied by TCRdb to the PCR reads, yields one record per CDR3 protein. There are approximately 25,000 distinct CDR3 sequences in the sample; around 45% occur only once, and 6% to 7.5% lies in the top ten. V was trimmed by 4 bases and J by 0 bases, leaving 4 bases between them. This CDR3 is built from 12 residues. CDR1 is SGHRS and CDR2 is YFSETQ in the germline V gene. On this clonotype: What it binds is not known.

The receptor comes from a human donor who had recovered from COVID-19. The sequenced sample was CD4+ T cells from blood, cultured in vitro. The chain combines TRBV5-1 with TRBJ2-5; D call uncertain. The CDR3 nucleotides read TGCGCCAGCAGCCAGTACCAAGAGACCCAGTACTTC. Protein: CASSQYQETQYF.